This T cell receptor beta chain was obtained from a study of shared clonotypes between healthy human individuals. Sequencing was performed with immunoSEQ multiplex PCR; in TCRdb, only in-frame clones are kept and a portion is missing. The repertoire has under 550,000 clones, 90% to 96% of them found once; the top ten carry about 0.064%. This clone was seen just once. What it recognizes is unknown. In the CD4+ fraction, cells were divided into CD45RA+ naive and CD45RA-negative memory subsets. Broader study findings: Rarefaction revealed incomplete sorted-subset sequencing despite large depth. Between a handful of donors, naive CD4 clonotypes were shared at a level of about 5%.

This clonotype was sampled from a woman in her 30s in good health. The sample taken for sequencing was naive CD4+ T cells sorted from blood. Described subset: CD45RA+ positively selected.

CDR3 bases: TGTGCCAGCAGCTTGAGGACTAGGGGCTACGAGCAGTACTTC. This encodes CASSLRTRGYEQYF. The gene calls are TRBV11-1 and TRBJ2-7, with TRBD2 identical over 7 bases. V shed 3 bases and J 3 bases; nucleotides not matched to a gene: 5. This CDR3 contains 14 residues. Germline CDR1 and CDR2: SGHAT and FQDESV (reference sequence).